Each of the 27 T cell receptor beta chains below was sequenced from the same sample in a study of radiation and T cells in renal cell carcinoma (dated by TCRdb to 2020 to 2021). Receptors were amplified or captured by the immunoSEQ multiplex PCR assay. The table comes from immuneACCESS by way of TCRdb, which keeps in-frame sequences with V and J called. Part of the clones is missing from these tables; in studies checked, under half for an unresolved V gene and the rest for unknown reasons. The sample contains about 130,000 clones, 88% of them found a single time. The top ten clones comprise 4.5% to 7.5% of the sample. The label giving this sample's time point can be read as: blood 2 weeks post-SBRT. Per the publication, the treatment or condition label means: 15 Gy SBRT to primary tumor, nephrectomy 4 weeks later. The specimen comprised blood, sampled from a patient whose treatment included radiotherapy and nephrectomy. The receptors shown here come from a woman in her seventies with renal cell carcinoma.

This clone was seen just once. This sequence joins TRBV5-1 and TRBJ2-7; D may be TRBD1 or TRBD2 (5 bases each). V was shortened by 4 bases and J by 7 bases, with 18 bases between the two germline ends. From germline, CDR1 is SGHRS and CDR2 YFSETQ. This CDR3 has 14 residues. CDR3 DNA: TGCGCCAGCAGCCCAGGGACCTCTTCCTTGGAGCAGTACTTC. Amino acid sequence: CASSPGTSSLEQYF. Full variable domain (outside the CDR3, taken from reference TRBV5-1 and TRBJ2-7): KAGVTQTPRYLIKTRGQQVTLSCSPISGHRSVSWYQQTPGQGLQFLFEYFSETQRNKGNFPGRFSGRQFSNSRSEMNVSTLELGDSALYLCASSPGTSSLEQYFGPGTRLTVT.

This chain uses TRBV7-9 with TRBJ2-1; 7 bases line up with TRBD2. V shed 0 bases, J shed 6 bases, and the junction held 5 bases outside the gene matches. The germline CDR1 and CDR2 sequences are SEHNR and FQNEAQ (reference sequence). The CDR3 runs 15 residues. In nucleotides, the CDR3 is TGTGCCAGCAGCTTAGCCGGGACTACGACCAATGAGCAGTTCTTC. Its translation: CASSLAGTTTNEQFF. Combining the CDR3 with reference TRBV7-9 and TRBJ2-1 gives the whole variable domain DTGVSQNPRHKITKRGQNVTFRCDPISEHNRLYWYRQTLGQGPEFLTYFQNEAQLEKSRLLSDRFSAERPKGSFSTLEIQRTEQGDSAMYLCASSLAGTTTNEQFFGPGTRLTVL.

The V call is TRBV11-1, the J call TRBJ1-1, with TRBD1 identical over 11 bases. This CDR3 contains 16 residues. With V trimmed by 5 bases and J by 5 bases, 10 bases remained unmatched. The germline gives CDR1 SGHAT, CDR2 FQDESV (reference sequence). The CDR3 sequence is CASSRTGGVTGTEAFF. The CDR3 nucleotides are TGTGCCAGCAGCCGGACAGGGGGCGTAACGGGTACTGAAGCTTTCTTT.

This clone was detected once. The chain is built from TRBV14 and TRBJ2-5; 8 bases agree with TRBD2. Trimming at V came to 3 bases and at J to 5 bases, leaving 11 bases not matched to a gene. The CDR3 loop spans 16 amino acids. Looked up from germline, CDR1 is SGHDN and CDR2 is FVKESK. The CDR3 bases are TGTGCCAGCAGCCAGGGCCCTCGGGGGGGCCTCGAGACCCAGTACTTC. Translating gives CASSQGPRGGLETQYF.

Only one count was recorded for this clone. V and J are TRBV7-6 and TRBJ2-7; unclear D gene. This CDR3 is built from 15 residues. The V end lost 3 bases, the J end lost 0 bases, and 12 bases lay between the germline ends. Looked up from germline, CDR1 is SGHVS and CDR2 is FNYEAQ. CDR3 DNA: TGTGCCAGCAGCTTTGGGGTGCTCAGCTCCTACGAGCAGTACTTC. Protein: CASSFGVLSSYEQYF.

With regard to this clone: Germline and junction disagree at one end, which may indicate a read error. The chain joins TRBV25-1 to TRBJ2-2; D may be TRBD1 or TRBD2 (5 bases each). Germline V CDR1 and CDR2: MGHDK, SYGVNS. This CDR3 has 17 amino acids. The CDR3 loop is CASSEPPGAPNNGELFF. DNA for the CDR3: TGTGCCAGCAGTGAACCCCCCGGGGCCCCGAACAACGGGGAGCTGTTTTTT.

This clone was counted once. This sequence joins TRBV7-2 and TRBJ2-1; TRBD2 matches at 8 bases. The V segment lost 5 bases and the J segment 2 bases; nucleotides outside the gene matches: 2. CDR1 is SGHTA, CDR2 FQGNSA, per germline. This CDR3 has 14 residues. CDR3 protein: CASSAGGTYNEQFF. As DNA, the CDR3 is TGTGCCAGCAGCGCGGGGGGAACCTACAATGAGCAGTTCTTC. The entire variable domain, with the rest obtained from reference TRBV7-2 and TRBJ2-1, is as follows: GAGVSQSPSNKVTEKGKDVELRCDPISGHTALYWYRQSLGQGLEFLIYFQGNSAPDKSGLPSDRFSAERTGGSVSTLTIQRTQQEDSAVYLCASSAGGTYNEQFFGPGTRLTVL.

The chain employs TRBV6-5 and TRBJ2-1; TRBD2 is a possible D gene (5 bases). Germline-derived CDR1 and CDR2 are MNHEY and SVGAGI. V lost 6 bases and J lost 12, with 15 bases in between. The CDR3 length is 12 residues. In DNA, the CDR3 is TGTGCCAGCAGCCATCCAACTAGTTCGCAGTTCTTC. This gives the protein CASSHPTSSQFF.

For this clone: Other DNA sequences in this sample translate to the same CDR3. The DNA of the CDR3 is TGCGCCAGCAGCTTGGACGGGGTTTCCACAGATACGCAGTATTTT. This encodes CASSLDGVSTDTQYF. The V and J genes are TRBV5-1 and TRBJ2-3; a possible D gene is TRBD2 (5 bases). Germline V gene lookup returns CDR1 SGHRS and CDR2 YFSETQ. The CDR3 is made up of 15 amino acids. Between the trimmed V and J ends, which lost 0 bases and 2 bases, there was a span of 10 bases.

The rearrangement links TRBV7-9 to TRBJ2-7, with TRBD1 matching over 7 bases. The J segment lost 3 bases and the V segment lost 4 bases, leaving 6 bases of the junction unmatched. This CDR3 contains 14 residues. Germline V gives CDR1 SEHNR, CDR2 FQNEAQ (reference sequence). CDR3 coding DNA: TGTGCCAGCAGCTCAACGGGACAGATCTACGAGCAGTACTTC. Protein: CASSSTGQIYEQYF.

This sequence joins TRBV6-6 and TRBJ2-3; D remains unclear. The CDR3 runs to 12 residues. The ends were cut back, 2 bases at V and 4 bases at J, with 4 bases in the middle. Germline loops: CDR1 MNHNY, CDR2 SVGAGI (reference sequence). The CDR3 sequence is CASSYDADTQYF. CDR3 DNA: TGTGCCAGCAGTTACGATGCAGATACGCAGTATTTT.

This chain joins TRBV7-6 and TRBJ2-7, with D possibly TRBD1 on 5 matching bases. Germline V gene data show CDR1 as SGHVS and CDR2 as FNYEAQ. This CDR3 is 16 amino acids long. V lost 1 base and J 1 base, leaving 14 bases between the germline ends. The DNA of the CDR3 is TGTGCCAGCAGCTTAGAGGCCTGGACACTTTCCTACGAGCAGTACTTC. It is translated as CASSLEAWTLSYEQYF.

CDR3 loop: CAWTWQTGGYTF. The CDR3 bases are TGTGCCTGGACCTGGCAGACCGGGGGCTACACCTTC. The chain is built from TRBV30 and TRBJ1-2; D is unresolved. The germline V and J ends were trimmed by 4 bases and 8 bases, with 14 bases remaining between them. This CDR3 is built from 12 residues. Per the germline V gene, CDR1 is GTSNPN and CDR2 is SVGIG (reference sequence). The whole variable domain, remainder taken from reference TRBV30 and TRBJ1-2, is SQTIHQWPATLVQPVGSPLSLECTVEGTSNPNLYWYRQAAGRGLQLLFYSVGIGQISSEVPQNLSASRPQDRQFILSSKKLLLSDSGFYLCAWTWQTGGYTFGSGTRLTVV.

The CDR3 nucleotides read TGTGCCAGCAGCGCTCCCCGGAGAGCGGGGGTGATTGCAGATACGCAGTATTTT. Amino acids: CASSAPRRAGVIADTQYF. The chain employs TRBV7-2 and TRBJ2-3; 8 positions match TRBD2. V shed 5 bases, J shed 4 bases, and the junction held 17 bases outside the gene matches. The germline V gene has CDR1 SGHTA and CDR2 FQGNSA. The CDR3 has 18 residues.

V is TRBV9 and J is TRBJ2-1; 15 nucleotides agree with TRBD2. Trimming removed 0 bases from V and 9 bases from J; junction bases left unmatched: 4. CDR1 is SGDLS, CDR2 YYNGEE, per germline. CDR3 size: 16 residues. Here the CDR3 reads CASSVGTSGGAGEQFF. CDR3 nucleotides: TGTGCCAGCAGCGTAGGGACTAGCGGGGGGGCAGGTGAGCAGTTCTTC.

The gene calls are TRBV27 and TRBJ1-2, with 12 bases lining up with TRBD1. Germline CDR1 and CDR2: MNHEY and SMNVEV (reference sequence). The junction had 6 bases not matched to a gene; V was cut back by 5 bases and J by 5 bases. This CDR3 has 15 amino acids. The CDR3 DNA sequence: TGTGCCAGCAGTGGACCGGGACAGGGGGCTTATGGCTACACCTTC. This codes for CASSGPGQGAYGYTF.

The rearrangement joins TRBV5-1 to TRBJ1-5; tentative D call: TRBD1 (5 bases). V lost 0 bases and J lost 3, with 13 bases in between. Germline values: CDR1 SGHRS, CDR2 YFSETQ. The CDR3 totals 16 residues. CDR3 DNA sequence: TGCGCCAGCAGCTTGGCGCAGGGTAGTGTCAATCAGCCCCAGCATTTT. Residues: CASSLAQGSVNQPQHF.

This chain connects TRBV2 to TRBJ1-1; 8 positions match TRBD1. The germline V gene has CDR1 SNHLY and CDR2 FYNNEI. This CDR3 region has 14 residues. Losses at the gene ends were 7 bases for V and 2 bases for J; bases not matched to a gene: 6. CDR3: CASTDRGINTEAFF. Written as DNA, the CDR3 is TGTGCCAGCACTGACAGGGGAATTAACACTGAAGCTTTCTTT.

This clone was seen a few times. V gene TRBV6-4 combines with J gene TRBJ2-5; TRBD1 matches 10 bases. This CDR3 has 16 amino acids. Germline-derived CDR1 and CDR2 are MRHNA and SNTAGT. Trimming removed 1 base from V and 5 bases from J; junction bases left unmatched: 7. The CDR3 region is CASSDLPGQGQETQYF. The CDR3 coding sequence is TGTGCCAGCAGTGACTTGCCGGGACAGGGGCAGGAGACCCAGTACTTC.

The CDR3 spells CASRRGLAGSANTGELFF. In DNA, the CDR3 is TGTGCCAGCCGACGAGGACTAGCGGGATCCGCGAACACCGGGGAGCTGTTTTTT. The chain links TRBV27 to TRBJ2-2, with 12 bases fitting TRBD2. The CDR3 length is 18 residues. In germline, CDR1 is MNHEY, CDR2 SMNVEV (reference sequence). V shed 8 bases and J 0 bases; nucleotides not matched to a gene: 10.

CDR3 loop: CASSLSVLADTQYF. The CDR3 nucleotides are TGTGCCAGCAGCCTCTCGGTGTTGGCAGATACGCAGTATTTT. This sequence joins TRBV9 and TRBJ2-3; no reliable D call. The CDR3 is made up of 14 amino acids. V was pared by 4 bases and J by 4 bases, with 13 bases between. Per the germline V gene, CDR1 is SGDLS and CDR2 is YYNGEE.

The J gene is TRBJ1-3, the V gene TRBV7-2; D unresolved. V was shortened by 1 base and J by 0 bases, with 10 bases between the two germline ends. The CDR3 contains 16 residues. CDR1 SGHTA and CDR2 FQGNSA come from the germline V gene. The CDR3 loop is CASSLGTSDSGNTIYF. CDR3 coding DNA: TGTGCCAGCAGCTTAGGGACCTCTGACTCTGGAAACACCATATATTTT.

This chain uses TRBV30 with TRBJ2-6, with unresolved D. V shed 8 bases and J shed 1 base, with 6 bases lying between them. Germline V gene data show CDR1 as GTSNPN and CDR2 as SVGIG (reference sequence). This CDR3 region has 12 residues. Written as DNA, the CDR3 is TGTGCCGAGACGTCTGGGGCCAACGTCCTGACTTTC. The encoded protein is CAETSGANVLTF. Variable domain in full (rest from reference TRBV30 and TRBJ2-6): SQTIHQWPATLVQPVGSPLSLECTVEGTSNPNLYWYRQAAGRGLQLLFYSVGIGQISSEVPQNLSASRPQDRQFILSSKKLLLSDSGFYLCAETSGANVLTFGAGSRLTVL.

The CDR3 coding sequence is TGTGCCAGCAGCCCACCGGGACTAGCGTATGAGCAGTTCTTC. Amino acids: CASSPPGLAYEQFF. The chain employs TRBV11-2 and TRBJ2-1; TRBD2 matches at 10 bases. The CDR3 sequence is 14 residues long. Germline CDR1 is SGHAT and CDR2 is FQNNGV. V dropped 5 bases and J dropped 8; count of bases not matched to a gene: 6.

The chain couples TRBV27 to TRBJ1-4, with TRBD1 as a possible D gene (6 bases). V lost 6 bases and J lost 12, with 17 bases in between. The germline gives CDR1 MNHEY, CDR2 SMNVEV (reference sequence). The CDR3 is 13 residues long. The CDR3: CASRLGTAGELFF. DNA of the CDR3: TGTGCCAGCAGACTAGGGACCGCAGGGGAACTGTTTTTT.

The chain is built from TRBV14 and TRBJ2-1, with TRBD2 matching 15 bases. There are 20 residues in the CDR3. From germline, CDR1 is SGHDN and CDR2 FVKESK. The V segment lost 1 base and the J segment 6 bases; nucleotides outside the gene matches: 13. Here the CDR3 DNA reads TGTGCCAGCAGCCAAGTTGTTGGACTAGCGGGGGGGCCTTTGGGCAATGAGCAGTTCTTC. It encodes CASSQVVGLAGGPLGNEQFF.

This clone was observed a few times. The genes are TRBV10-3 and TRBJ1-2, with 8 bases matching TRBD1. The ends lost 10 bases at V and 3 bases at J; junction bases unmatched: 7. The CDR3 length is 13 residues. The V gene's germline CDR1 is ENHRY and CDR2 SYGVKD. CDR3 region: CATVLDRDYGYTF. The CDR3 DNA is TGTGCCACCGTTTTGGACAGGGACTATGGCTACACCTTC.